The 20 T cell receptor beta chains listed next were all sequenced from one sample in a study of PD-L1 blockade in urothelial cancer. Here immunoSEQ multiplex PCR was the method, and the copy in TCRdb shows in-frame clones only, minus some. The table has around 38,000 clones, about 80% seen once. Described time point: pretreatment peripheral blood. The sequencing here drew on PBMCs, taken around atezolizumab (anti-PD-L1) treatment. These receptors all stem from a man in his 60s with urothelial cancer.

The chain has TRBV5-1 and TRBJ2-2; 8 positions agree with TRBD1. The CDR3 has 16 amino acids. Germline V gene lookup returns CDR1 SGHRS and CDR2 YFSETQ. V shed 3 bases and J 7 bases; nucleotides not matched to a gene: 11. The CDR3 reads CASSYNRGSKNGELFF. The CDR3 DNA follows: TGCGCCAGCAGCTATAACAGGGGGAGTAAGAACGGGGAGCTGTTTTTT.

The gene calls are TRBV28 and TRBJ1-5; the match to TRBD1 covers 9 bases. CDR3 length: 15 amino acids. Germline trimming cut 4 bases from V and 5 bases from J; bases unmatched to any gene: 6. CDR1 and CDR2 (germline): MDHEN, SYDVKM. CDR3 bases: TGTGCCAGCAGTTCCGGGACAGGGAGCTATCAGCCCCAGCATTTT. Translated: CASSSGTGSYQPQHF.

The chain employs TRBV5-4 and TRBJ2-2; perhaps TRBD2 as D (6 bases). The CDR3 extends over 13 amino acids. Trimming took 4 bases from V and 6 from J, leaving 10 bases between them. CDR1 SGHNT and CDR2 YYREEE come from the germline V gene (reference sequence). The CDR3 loop is CASSPTSSGELFF. The CDR3 nucleotides are TGTGCCAGCAGCCCTACTAGCTCCGGGGAGCTGTTTTTT.

V usage is TRBV28 and J usage is TRBJ1-4; the match to TRBD1 covers 8 bases. Germline V gives CDR1 MDHEN, CDR2 SYDVKM. V dropped 6 bases and J dropped 2; count of bases not matched to a gene: 5. The CDR3 is 15 amino acids. CDR3 in DNA: TGTGCCAGCAGGGACAGGGTGAGCACTAATGAAAAACTGTTTTTT. It is translated as CASRDRVSTNEKLFF.

Here the CDR3 reads CAISVGQSAAQPQHF. The CDR3 DNA follows: TGTGCCATCAGTGTTGGACAGTCAGCGGCTCAGCCCCAGCATTTT. The J gene is TRBJ1-5, the V gene TRBV10-3; a possible D gene is TRBD1 (6 bases). This CDR3 spans 15 amino acids. Germline V gene data show CDR1 as ENHRY and CDR2 as SYGVKD. Trimming stripped 4 bases from V and 6 bases from J, with 16 bases between.

This rearrangement joins TRBV25-1 to TRBJ2-7; 9 nucleotides align to TRBD2. Germline loops: CDR1 MGHDK, CDR2 SYGVNS. The CDR3 extends over 16 amino acids. V gave up 3 bases and J gave up 5 bases; unmatched junction bases: 11. The chain's CDR3 is CASSDENSGSIHEQYF. CDR3 in DNA: TGTGCCAGCAGTGACGAAAATAGCGGGAGTATTCACGAGCAGTACTTC.

The V and J genes are TRBV5-6 and TRBJ1-5, with 9 positions matching TRBD1. CDR3 length: 15 amino acids. Germline V gene sequence: CDR1 SGHDT, CDR2 YYEEEE. The ends lost 3 bases at V and 6 bases at J; junction bases unmatched: 7. As DNA, the CDR3 is TGTGCCAGCAGCTCCGCACAGGGGGCAGCTCAGCCCCAGCATTTT. Translated: CASSSAQGAAQPQHF.

The rearrangement joins TRBV2 to TRBJ2-3; D may be TRBD2 (7 bases). Germline V gene sequence: CDR1 SNHLY, CDR2 FYNNEI. CDR3 length: 18 amino acids. With 0 bases removed from V and 4 bases from J, the gap between germline ends came to 20 bases. The CDR3 reads CASSEAREALGGPDTQYF. In DNA form, the CDR3 reads TGTGCCAGCAGTGAAGCAAGAGAGGCTTTGGGGGGGCCAGATACGCAGTATTTT.

On this clone: The junction departs from the called germline gene at one end, perhaps through a read error. The rearrangement uses TRBV7-7 and TRBJ2-5; 14 bases fit TRBD2. The CDR3 is 15 residues long. The V gene's germline CDR1 is SSHAT and CDR2 FNYEAQ (reference sequence). CDR3 region: CASSGTSGSWETQYF. CDR3 DNA: TGTGCTAGCAGCGGGACTAGCGGGAGTTGGGAGACCCAGTACTTC.

The chain is built from TRBV27 and TRBJ2-7; 12 bases fit TRBD1. Trimming removed 3 bases from V and 4 bases from J; junction bases left unmatched: 10. This CDR3 is 17 amino acids long. Germline-derived CDR1 and CDR2 are MNHEY and SMNVEV (reference sequence). CDR3 residues: CASSLIGGTGGPYEQYF. As DNA, the CDR3 is TGTGCCAGCAGTTTGATAGGTGGGACAGGGGGCCCGTACGAGCAGTACTTC.

In its sample, this clone was seen once. The germline gene is not matched at one end of the junction; a read error may be the cause. V usage is TRBV7-7 and J usage is TRBJ2-1; D may be TRBD1 (5 bases). This CDR3 is 14 amino acids long. The V gene's germline CDR1 is SSHAT and CDR2 FNYEAQ (reference sequence). The CDR3 loop reads CASSALQDYNEQFF. The CDR3, as DNA: TGTGCTAGCAGCGCACTACAGGATTACAATGAGCAGTTCTTC.

J is TRBJ2-1 and V is TRBV20-1; 7 nucleotides align to TRBD1. CDR1 and CDR2 from the germline V gene are DFQATT and SNEGSKA (reference sequence). V trimming: 6 bases; J trimming: 10 bases; junction bases outside the gene matches: 6. This CDR3 region has 11 residues. The CDR3 bases are TGCAGTGCAGGGGGCCCGAGGGAGCAGTTCTTC. Amino acids: CSAGGPREQFF.

In its sample, this clone was seen a few times. CDR3 DNA sequence: TGTGCCAGCAGCTCCAGCAGGGTTACTGAAGCTTTCTTT. Translated: CASSSSRVTEAFF. This chain links TRBV13 with TRBJ1-1; D perhaps matches TRBD1 (5 bases). Trimming removed 4 bases from V and 5 bases from J, with 11 bases in between. Germline V CDR1 and CDR2: PRHDT, FYEKMQ (reference sequence). This CDR3 has 13 residues.

The V and J genes are TRBV14 and TRBJ1-6, with 8 bases that match TRBD1. With 0 bases clipped from V and 10 bases from J, the junction kept 8 bases outside the gene matches. The CDR3 has 16 amino acids. Germline assignment: CDR1 SGHDN and CDR2 FVKESK. CDR3 bases: TGTGCCAGCAGCCAAGATTGGCAGGGGGCCAGGTCACCCCTCCACTTT. Translated: CASSQDWQGARSPLHF.

The gene calls are TRBV7-8 and TRBJ2-1; 10 nucleotides match TRBD2. This CDR3 has 19 amino acids. After removal of 4 bases from V and 0 bases from J, the junction contained 12 bases not matched to a gene. Per germline, CDR1 SGHVS and CDR2 FQNEAQ. The CDR3 region has the DNA TGTGCCAGCAGCTCAGACGGACTAGCGGTTTCTAGCTCCTACAATGAGCAGTTCTTC. As protein: CASSSDGLAVSSSYNEQFF.

The genes are TRBV5-6 and TRBJ1-3; no definite D call. Trimming shortened V by 1 base and J by 4 bases, and 9 bases separated the two germline ends. Germline V lookup: CDR1 SGHDT, CDR2 YYEEEE. CDR3 length: 14 residues. The CDR3 DNA reads as TGTGCCAGCAGCTTGTGGGCAGCCGGAAACACCATATATTTT. This sequence encodes CASSLWAAGNTIYF.

DNA for the CDR3: TGCGCCAGCAGCCAAAAGACCGGGGGAGGGATATTATCCAACTCCTACGAGCAGTACTTC. Translation gives CASSQKTGGGILSNSYEQYF. The chain has TRBV5-1 and TRBJ2-7; 7 nucleotides agree with TRBD2. The ends lost 4 bases at V and 0 bases at J; junction bases unmatched: 22. The CDR3 is 20 residues long. The germline V gene encodes CDR1 SGHRS and CDR2 YFSETQ.

The chain combines TRBV19 with TRBJ2-1, with 9 bases fitting TRBD2. The CDR3 sequence is 14 residues long. CDR1 is LNHDA, CDR2 SQIVND, per germline (reference sequence). Losses at the gene ends were 5 bases for V and 5 bases for J; bases not matched to a gene: 4. The CDR3 DNA sequence: TGTGCCAGTAGTGATCTAGCGGGACACAATGAGCAGTTCTTC. Its translation is CASSDLAGHNEQFF.

This CDR3 reads CASRRLAGSSYNEQFF. As DNA, the CDR3 is TGTGCCAGCAGACGGCTAGCGGGGAGCTCCTACAATGAGCAGTTCTTC. The chain uses TRBV11-2 and TRBJ2-1, with 9 bases lining up with TRBD2. Germline loops: CDR1 SGHAT, CDR2 FQNNGV. V was pared by 6 bases and J by 0 bases, with 6 bases of the junction left unmatched. The CDR3 is made up of 16 amino acids. The full variable domain, in which reference TRBV11-2 and TRBJ2-1 provide the parts outside the CDR3, is EAGVAQSPRYKIIEKRQSVAFWCNPISGHATLYWYQQILGQGPKLLIQFQNNGVVDDSQLPKDRFSAERLKGVDSTLKIQPAKLEDSAVYLCASRRLAGSSYNEQFFGPGTRLTVL.

The rearrangement links TRBV29-1 to TRBJ1-3; D not resolved. The germline V and J ends were trimmed by 0 bases and 5 bases, with 5 bases remaining between them. CDR3 size: 12 residues. Germline CDR1 SQVTM, CDR2 ANQGSEA. Here the CDR3 reads CSVEDLRNTIYF. Here the CDR3 DNA reads TGCAGCGTTGAAGATCTACGAAACACCATATATTTT.